This TCR beta chain was identified during a study of identifying expanded T cells in peripheral blood. CDR3 length equals 16 residues. The germline V gene encodes CDR1 MNHNY and CDR2 SVGAGI (reference sequence). The V and J ends lost 2 bases and 5 bases respectively, with 15 bases between them. The study's findings and limits: Clone count variance between approximately two-week samples rose with total template count.

Remarks on this clone: Its antigen is not known.

The protocol was immunoSEQ multiplex PCR, while the TCRdb copy is restricted to in-frame clones and leaves out a portion. The sample holds approximately 100,000 clones; roughly 90% are singletons and the top ten take roughly 7.6%. Sequencing was done on a sample of blood. The genes are TRBV6-6 and TRBJ2-2, with D tentatively TRBD1 (7 bases). The sequence derives from a person aged 18 to 75 in good health. The CDR3 protein is CASSYGNRGGTGELFF. The CDR3 coding sequence is TGTGCCAGCAGTTACGGAAACAGGGGAGGAACCGGGGAGCTGTTTTTT.